The source of this T cell receptor beta chain is a study of monozygotic twins with inflammatory bowel disease (dated by TCRdb to between 2019 and 2020). With regard to the full study: A total of roughly 28 monozygotic twin pairs were included in the full study, comprising nine German pairs (four IBD-concordant, five IBD-discordant) and 19 IBD-discordant Danish pairs. The search for disease-associated traits relied mainly on comparing, within discordant pairs, IBD patients with their genetically identical healthy co-twins. Each individual had, on average, about 151 000 unique TCRalpha sequences and 181 000 unique TCRbeta sequences available for analysis.

The protocol used for the library was 5' RACE. The input for every TCR library was around 4,000 ng of total RNA. For each sample, cDNA synthesis with SMARTScribe reverse transcriptase was split into eight separate reactions. During cDNA synthesis, template switching introduced unique molecular identifiers that contained a 6-nucleotide sample barcode. TCRalpha and TCRbeta cDNA was amplified by two nested PCRs of 16 and 9 cycles, with bead purification after each PCR. Before amplification, cDNA was treated with uracil DNA-glycosylase and purified using the QIAquick PCR purification kit. The second PCR added Illumina TruSeq-compatible adapters along with sample-specific barcodes. TapeStation and Qubit were used to check library quality and concentration, and 5 to 5.5 ng of each library was pooled. Pooled libraries were sequenced on an Illumina HiSeq2500 single-index Rapid Run with 2 x 100 bp reads and custom sequencing primers. On the authors' methods: MiGEC version 1.2.6 was used for UMI-based consensus assembly, which corrected PCR and sequencing errors. MiXCR version 2.1.1 was used to carry out V(D)J alignment, clonotype assembly and CDR3 extraction. Normalisation of gene usage, clonotype sharing and MAIT/NKT TCR abundance was achieved by analysing the top 1000, 10 000 and 20 000 clonotypes per sample. After downsampling to 27 000 UMIs, diversity was calculated as the inverse Simpson index using the vegan R package. Paired Mann-Whitney U tests were applied to discordant twin pairs, and Benjamini-Hochberg correction was used for multiple testing. TCRdb reprocessed the reads, and each CDR3 protein sequence is entered once, without DNA. It is TCRdb's table, rather than the study itself, that gives the V and J calls and clone size. The sample table gives around 140,000 distinct CDR3 sequences. Roughly 1.2% of the sample is taken by the ten largest.

Notes on this clonotype: Its antigen has not been determined.

A roughly 2.5 ml peripheral blood sample was drawn into PAXgene tubes per donor and stored at -80°C. Without T cell sorting, total RNA was isolated from whole blood using the PAXgene blood miRNA kit on an automated QIAcube. Peripheral blood from monozygotic twin pairs concordant or discordant for inflammatory bowel disease was subjected to deep TCRalpha and TCRbeta repertoire profiling with unique molecular barcoding. Smoking habits were recorded for all twin pairs, and individuals were classified as current, former or never smokers. Beyond this particular receptor, the publication reports: Differing immunosuppressive treatments among patients may have added background noise and inter-individual variability to the repertoires. Different T cell subtypes could not be distinguished in the analysis. Repertoire similarity did not differ between concordant and discordant twins, possibly due to limited statistical power. No single strong signal or clonotype linked to IBD turned up in the results, so the idea that one exists was not supported. IBD patients shared fewer clonotypes with other individuals than healthy twins did, most markedly in patients showing signs of disease activity. A decrease in TCRbeta repertoire diversity, as measured by inverse Simpson index, was observed in IBD patients compared with their healthy co-twins.

The receptor was derived from a human donor with ulcerative colitis or Crohn's disease, or a healthy co-twin of an affected twin (not recorded which). Sample: blood.

This receptor carries the CDR3 CASTTLGTSGYEQYF. Recombination connected TRBV5-8 to TRBJ2-7; the TRBD2 assignment by TCRdb is unverifiable without DNA. From the cysteine through the phenylalanine, the CDR3 covers 15 amino acids. The record lacks a DNA sequence. The germline V gene specifies SGHTS as CDR1 and YDEGEE as CDR2.